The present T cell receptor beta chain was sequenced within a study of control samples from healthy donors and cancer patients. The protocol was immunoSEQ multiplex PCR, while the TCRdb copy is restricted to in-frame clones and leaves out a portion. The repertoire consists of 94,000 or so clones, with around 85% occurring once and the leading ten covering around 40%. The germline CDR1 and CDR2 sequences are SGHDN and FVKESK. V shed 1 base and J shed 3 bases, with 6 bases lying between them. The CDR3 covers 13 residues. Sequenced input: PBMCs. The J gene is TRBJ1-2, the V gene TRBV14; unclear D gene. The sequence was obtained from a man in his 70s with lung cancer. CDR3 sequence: CASSQAQHYGYTF. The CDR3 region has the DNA TGTGCCAGCAGCCAAGCACAGCACTATGGCTACACCTTC.